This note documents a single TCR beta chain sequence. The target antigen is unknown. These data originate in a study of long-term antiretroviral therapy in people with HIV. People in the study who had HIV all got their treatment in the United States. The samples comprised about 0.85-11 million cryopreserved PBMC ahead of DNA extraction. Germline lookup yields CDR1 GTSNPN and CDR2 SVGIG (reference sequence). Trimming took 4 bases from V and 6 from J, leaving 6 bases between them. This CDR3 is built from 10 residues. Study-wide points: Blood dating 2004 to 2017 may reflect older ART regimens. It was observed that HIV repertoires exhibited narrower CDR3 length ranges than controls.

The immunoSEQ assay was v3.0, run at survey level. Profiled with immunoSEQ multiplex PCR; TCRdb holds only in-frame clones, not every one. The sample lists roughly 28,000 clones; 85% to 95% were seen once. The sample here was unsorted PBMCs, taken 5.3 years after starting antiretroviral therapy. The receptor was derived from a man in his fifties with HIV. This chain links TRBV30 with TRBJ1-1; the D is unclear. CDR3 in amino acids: CAWKAAEAFF. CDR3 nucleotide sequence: TGTGCCTGGAAGGCGGCTGAAGCTTTCTTT.